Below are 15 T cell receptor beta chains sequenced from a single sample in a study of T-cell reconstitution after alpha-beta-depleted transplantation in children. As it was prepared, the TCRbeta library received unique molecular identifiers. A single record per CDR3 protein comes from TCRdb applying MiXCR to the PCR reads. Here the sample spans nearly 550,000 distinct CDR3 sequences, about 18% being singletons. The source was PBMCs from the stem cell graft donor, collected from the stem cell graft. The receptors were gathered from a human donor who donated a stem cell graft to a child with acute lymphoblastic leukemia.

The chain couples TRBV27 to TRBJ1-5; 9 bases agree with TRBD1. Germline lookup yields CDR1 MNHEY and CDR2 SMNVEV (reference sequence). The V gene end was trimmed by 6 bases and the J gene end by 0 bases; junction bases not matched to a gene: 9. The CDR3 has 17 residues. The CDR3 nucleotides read TGTGCCAGCAGCCGAGGACAGGGGATTTATAGCAATCAGCCCCAGCATTTT. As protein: CASSRGQGIYSNQPQHF.

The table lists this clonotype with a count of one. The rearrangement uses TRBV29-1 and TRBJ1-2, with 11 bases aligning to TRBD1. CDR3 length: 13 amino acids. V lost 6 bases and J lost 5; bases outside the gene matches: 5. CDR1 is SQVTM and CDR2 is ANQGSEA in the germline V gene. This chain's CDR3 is CSVRTGGSYGYTF. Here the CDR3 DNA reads TGCAGCGTCCGGACAGGGGGCTCTTATGGCTACACCTTC.

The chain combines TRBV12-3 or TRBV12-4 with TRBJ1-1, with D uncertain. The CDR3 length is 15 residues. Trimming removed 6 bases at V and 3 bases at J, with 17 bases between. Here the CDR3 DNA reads TGTGCCAGCAGCCCCCCCCGGGGATTATACACTGAAGCTTTCTTT. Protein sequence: CASSPPRGLYTEAFF.

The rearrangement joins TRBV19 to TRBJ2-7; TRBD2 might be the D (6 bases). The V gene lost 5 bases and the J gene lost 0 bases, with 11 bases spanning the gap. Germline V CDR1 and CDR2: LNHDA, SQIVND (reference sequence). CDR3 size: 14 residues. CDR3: CASSLREISYEQYF. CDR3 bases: TGTGCCAGTAGTCTCCGGGAGATCTCCTACGAGCAGTACTTC.

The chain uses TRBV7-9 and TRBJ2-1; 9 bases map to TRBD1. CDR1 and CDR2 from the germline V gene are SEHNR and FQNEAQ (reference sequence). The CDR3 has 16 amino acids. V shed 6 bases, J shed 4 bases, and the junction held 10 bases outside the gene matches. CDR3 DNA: TGTGCCAGCAGTCCCGGGACAGGGCACCCTTACAATGAGCAGTTCTTC. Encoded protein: CASSPGTGHPYNEQFF.

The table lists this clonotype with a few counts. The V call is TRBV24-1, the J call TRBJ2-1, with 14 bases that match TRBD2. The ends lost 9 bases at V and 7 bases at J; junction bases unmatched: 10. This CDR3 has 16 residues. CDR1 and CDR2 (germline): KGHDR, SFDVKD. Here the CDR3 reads CATLGVGTSGSNEQFF. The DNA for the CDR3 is TGTGCCACCCTAGGGGTGGGGACTAGCGGGAGTAATGAGCAGTTCTTC.

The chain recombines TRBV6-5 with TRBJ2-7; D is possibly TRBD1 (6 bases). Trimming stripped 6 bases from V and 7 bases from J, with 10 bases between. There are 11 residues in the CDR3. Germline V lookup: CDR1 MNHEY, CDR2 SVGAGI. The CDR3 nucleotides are TGTGCCAGCAGCCATGGACAGGAGCAGTACTTC. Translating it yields CASSHGQEQYF.

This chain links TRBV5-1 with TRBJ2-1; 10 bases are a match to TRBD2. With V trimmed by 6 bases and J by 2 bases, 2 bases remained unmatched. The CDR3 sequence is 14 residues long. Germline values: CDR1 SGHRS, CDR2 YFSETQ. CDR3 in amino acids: CASTAGGPYNEQFF. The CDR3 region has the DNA TGCGCCAGCACAGCGGGAGGGCCCTACAATGAGCAGTTCTTC.

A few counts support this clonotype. Written as DNA, the CDR3 is TGCGCCAGCAGCTCAATAGGGGGCGGCGCCCTCAATGAGCAGTTCTTC. Translating gives CASSSIGGGALNEQFF. The chain employs TRBV5-1 and TRBJ2-1; 7 bases agree with TRBD1. The junction had 12 bases not matched to a gene; V was cut back by 3 bases and J by 6 bases. CDR1 is SGHRS and CDR2 is YFSETQ in the germline V gene. This CDR3 has 16 residues.

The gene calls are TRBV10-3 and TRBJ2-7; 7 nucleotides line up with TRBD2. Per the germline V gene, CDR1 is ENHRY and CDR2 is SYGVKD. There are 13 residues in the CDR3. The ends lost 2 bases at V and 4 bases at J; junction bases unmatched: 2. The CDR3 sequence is CAISEGGGYEQYF. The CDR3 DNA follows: TGTGCCATCAGTGAGGGCGGGGGTTACGAGCAGTACTTC.

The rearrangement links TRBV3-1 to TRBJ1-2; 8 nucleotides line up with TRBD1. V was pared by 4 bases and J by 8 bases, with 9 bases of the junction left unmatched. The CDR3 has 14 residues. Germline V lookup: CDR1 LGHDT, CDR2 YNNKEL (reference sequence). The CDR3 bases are TGTGCCAGCAGCCCCTTCAGGACAGGGATAGGCTACACCTTC. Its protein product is CASSPFRTGIGYTF.

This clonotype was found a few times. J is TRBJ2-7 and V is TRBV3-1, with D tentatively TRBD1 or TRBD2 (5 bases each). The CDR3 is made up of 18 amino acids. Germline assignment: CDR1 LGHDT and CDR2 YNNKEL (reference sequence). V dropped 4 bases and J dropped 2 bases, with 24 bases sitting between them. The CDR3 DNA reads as TGTGCCAGCAGCCCGAACAGATTCCGGGACCTCAGGACCTACGAGCAGTACTTC. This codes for CASSPNRFRDLRTYEQYF.

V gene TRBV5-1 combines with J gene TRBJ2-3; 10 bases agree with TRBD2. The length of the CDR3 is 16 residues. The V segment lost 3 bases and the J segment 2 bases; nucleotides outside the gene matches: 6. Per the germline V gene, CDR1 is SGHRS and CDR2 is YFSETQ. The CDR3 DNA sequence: TGCGCCAGCAGCTCGAGGACTAGCGGTATCACAGATACGCAGTATTTT. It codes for CASSSRTSGITDTQYF.

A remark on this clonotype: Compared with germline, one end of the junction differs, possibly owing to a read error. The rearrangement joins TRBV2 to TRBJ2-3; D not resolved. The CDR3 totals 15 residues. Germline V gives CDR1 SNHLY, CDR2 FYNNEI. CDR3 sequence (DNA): TGTGCCACCAGTGGGTTAGGGTCTAGCACAGATACGCAGTATTTT. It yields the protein CATSGLGSSTDTQYF.

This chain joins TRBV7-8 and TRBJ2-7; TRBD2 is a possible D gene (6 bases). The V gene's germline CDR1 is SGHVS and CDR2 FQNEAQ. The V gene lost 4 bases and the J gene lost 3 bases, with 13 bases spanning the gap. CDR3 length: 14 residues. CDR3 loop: CASSSGDDYYEQYF. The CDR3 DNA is TGTGCCAGCAGCTCGGGGGACGACTACTACGAGCAGTACTTC.